This T cell receptor beta chain came from a study of blood T cells in healthy people across ages. Primers used in a second PCR of roughly 6 to 12 cycles were a sample-barcoded 5' primer and a J-beta primer mix. MiXCR was run by TCRdb on the 5' RACE reads, yielding one entry per CDR3 protein. The data contain some 730,000 distinct CDR3 sequences, 22% of them singletons. This clonotype was counted a few times. CDR1 is LGHDT and CDR2 is YNNKEL in the germline V gene (reference sequence). The CDR3 is made up of 12 amino acids. The V end lost 3 bases, the J end lost 4 bases, and 6 bases lay between the germline ends.

Sequencing used blood. The gene calls are TRBV3-1 and TRBJ1-2; a possible D gene is TRBD1 (5 bases). The sequence was collected from a man aged 65 to 85 in good health. The CDR3 sequence is CASSQTVYGYTF. The CDR3, as DNA: TGTGCCAGCAGCCAGACAGTCTATGGCTACACCTTC. The full variable domain, in which reference TRBV3-1 and TRBJ1-2 provide the parts outside the CDR3, is DTAVSQTPKYLVTQMGNDKSIKCEQNLGHDTMYWYKQDSKKFLKIMFSYNNKELIINETVPNRFSPKSPDKAHLNLHINSLELGDSAVYFCASSQTVYGYTFGSGTRLTVV.